What follows are 7 T cell receptor beta chains derived from one specimen sequenced in a study of identical twins. Using its own MiXCR run on the 5' RACE reads, TCRdb lists one record per CDR3 protein. The sample holds roughly 690,000 distinct CDR3 sequences; less than 25% are singletons and the top ten take about 4.5%. This sample also belongs to another study, concerning T cells expressing NK-cell markers.

Sample: PBMCs. The receptors were sampled from a young woman in good health.

This clonotype came up a few times. The chain carries TRBV10-3 and TRBJ1-2; D is possibly TRBD1 (5 bases). The CDR3 loop spans 14 amino acids. Trimming left V 2 bases short and J 5 bases short, with 12 bases between. Germline CDR1 is ENHRY and CDR2 is SYGVKD. The CDR3 coding sequence is TGTGCCATCAGTGAGGGTTCGCAGGGATATGGCTACACCTTC. Translation gives CAISEGSQGYGYTF.

The genes are TRBV5-1 and TRBJ2-2; TRBD2 aligns across 8 bases. This CDR3 spans 14 amino acids. Germline CDR1 reads SGHRS; CDR2 reads YFSETQ. With V trimmed by 0 bases and J by 6 bases, 1 base remained unmatched. Written as DNA, the CDR3 is TGCGCCAGCAGCTTGGATAGCGGGGCCGGGGAGCTGTTTTTT. Its translation: CASSLDSGAGELFF. Combining the CDR3 with reference TRBV5-1 and TRBJ2-2 gives the whole variable domain KAGVTQTPRYLIKTRGQQVTLSCSPISGHRSVSWYQQTPGQGLQFLFEYFSETQRNKGNFPGRFSGRQFSNSRSEMNVSTLELGDSALYLCASSLDSGAGELFFGEGSRLTVL.

The CDR3: CASSYSIGSGVRTDTQYF. The CDR3 DNA reads TGTGCCAGCAGTTACTCGATAGGTAGCGGGGTCCGCACAGATACGCAGTATTTT. The chain employs TRBV6-5 and TRBJ2-3; 8 bases are a match to TRBD2. The CDR3 runs to 18 residues. The V gene's germline CDR1 is MNHEY and CDR2 SVGAGI. V lost 0 bases and J lost 1; bases outside the gene matches: 9.

This clonotype was seen more than once but under ten times. The genes are TRBV20-1 and TRBJ2-2; D unclear. Germline-derived CDR1 and CDR2 are DFQATT and SNEGSKA (reference sequence). The CDR3 extends over 17 amino acids. V lost 0 bases to trimming and J lost 6 bases, with 20 bases between them. The chain's CDR3 is CSARDPRRSAAPGELFF. The CDR3 DNA is TGCAGTGCTAGAGATCCCCGACGCTCGGCTGCCCCCGGGGAGCTGTTTTTT.

The rearrangement joins TRBV5-1 to TRBJ1-5, with a possible D match to TRBD1 (5 bases). The CDR3 covers 14 residues. Germline assignment: CDR1 SGHRS and CDR2 YFSETQ. Trimming removed 0 bases at V and 7 bases at J, with 11 bases between. CDR3 bases: TGCGCCAGCAGCTTGGTAGGGGTGGGCCAGCCCCAGCATTTT. This codes for CASSLVGVGQPQHF.

This clonotype was recorded many times. The chain has TRBV7-2 and TRBJ2-3; D is uncertain. V gave up 5 bases and J gave up 4 bases, with 10 bases separating them. The CDR3 is 13 amino acids. Germline V gene sequence: CDR1 SGHTA, CDR2 FQGNSA. The CDR3 bases are TGTGCCAGCAGCCCCCGGCTAGCAGATACGCAGTATTTT. This gives the protein CASSPRLADTQYF.

The sample holds a few counts of this clonotype. The chain carries TRBV29-1 and TRBJ1-1; D might be TRBD1 (5 bases). The germline V gene encodes CDR1 SQVTM and CDR2 ANQGSEA. This CDR3 region has 12 residues. Trimming shortened V by 3 bases and J by 7 bases, and 12 bases separated the two germline ends. The CDR3 sequence is CSVEQGWGEAFF. Here the CDR3 DNA reads TGCAGCGTTGAGCAGGGCTGGGGTGAAGCTTTCTTT.